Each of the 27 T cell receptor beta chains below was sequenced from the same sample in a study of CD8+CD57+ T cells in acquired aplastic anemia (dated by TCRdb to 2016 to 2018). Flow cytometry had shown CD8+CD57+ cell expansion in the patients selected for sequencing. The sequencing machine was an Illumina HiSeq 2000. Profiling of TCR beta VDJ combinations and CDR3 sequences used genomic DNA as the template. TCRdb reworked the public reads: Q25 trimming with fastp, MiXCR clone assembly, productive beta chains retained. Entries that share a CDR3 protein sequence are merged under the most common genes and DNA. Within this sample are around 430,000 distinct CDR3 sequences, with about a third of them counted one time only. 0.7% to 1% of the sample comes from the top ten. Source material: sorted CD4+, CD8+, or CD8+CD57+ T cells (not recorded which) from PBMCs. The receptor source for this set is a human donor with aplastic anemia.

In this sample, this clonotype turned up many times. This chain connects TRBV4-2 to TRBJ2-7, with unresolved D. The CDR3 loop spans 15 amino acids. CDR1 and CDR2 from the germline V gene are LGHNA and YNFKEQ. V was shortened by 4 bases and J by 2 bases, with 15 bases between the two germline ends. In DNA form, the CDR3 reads TGTGCCAGCAGCCCCTCCTCGGTGGGTCCCTACGAGCAGTACTTC. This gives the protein CASSPSSVGPYEQYF.

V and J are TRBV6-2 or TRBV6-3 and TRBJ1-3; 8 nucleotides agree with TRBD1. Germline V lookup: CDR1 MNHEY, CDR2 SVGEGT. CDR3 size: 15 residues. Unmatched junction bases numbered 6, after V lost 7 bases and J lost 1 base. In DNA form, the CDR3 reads TGTGCCAGCATTAACGACAGGGGTTCTGGAAACACCATATATTTT. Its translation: CASINDRGSGNTIYF.

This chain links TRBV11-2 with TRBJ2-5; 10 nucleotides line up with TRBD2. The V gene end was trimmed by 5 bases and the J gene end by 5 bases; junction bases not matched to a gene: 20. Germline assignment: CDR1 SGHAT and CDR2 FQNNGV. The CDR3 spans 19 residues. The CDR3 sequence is CASSRAVASGSWFGETQYF. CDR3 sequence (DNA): TGTGCCAGCAGCCGTGCCGTGGCTAGCGGGAGTTGGTTCGGCGAGACCCAGTACTTC.

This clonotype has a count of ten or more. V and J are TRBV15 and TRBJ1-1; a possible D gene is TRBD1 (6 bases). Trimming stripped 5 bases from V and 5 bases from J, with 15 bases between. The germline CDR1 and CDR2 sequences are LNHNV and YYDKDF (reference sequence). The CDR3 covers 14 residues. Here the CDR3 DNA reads TGTGCCACCAGCCCCAACAGGGAGCCGACTGAAGCTTTCTTT. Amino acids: CATSPNREPTEAFF. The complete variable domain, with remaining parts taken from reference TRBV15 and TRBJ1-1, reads DAMVIQNPRYQVTQFGKPVTLSCSQTLNHNVMYWYQQKSSQAPKLLFHYYDKDFNNEADTPDNFQSRRPNTSFCFLDIRSPGLGDTAMYLCATSPNREPTEAFFGQGTRLTVV.

The CDR3 nucleotides are TGTGCCAGCAGTATCATCCAATTACGTGGGTTTGGAAACACCATATATTTT. It specifies CASSIIQLRGFGNTIYF. The chain uses TRBV6-2 or TRBV6-3 and TRBJ1-3; D is unresolved. The germline V and J ends were trimmed by 5 bases and 3 bases, with 20 bases remaining between them. The CDR3 sequence is 17 residues long. The germline gives CDR1 MNHEY, CDR2 SVGEGT.

CDR3 protein: CASSDEGGPYNEQFF. The DNA of the CDR3 is TGTGCCAGCAGTGACGAAGGCGGCCCCTACAATGAGCAGTTCTTC. The J gene is TRBJ2-1, the V gene TRBV6-4; D ambiguous. Trimming shortened V by 2 bases and J by 2 bases, and 10 bases separated the two germline ends. The germline V gene has CDR1 MRHNA and CDR2 SNTAGT. The CDR3 consists of 15 residues.

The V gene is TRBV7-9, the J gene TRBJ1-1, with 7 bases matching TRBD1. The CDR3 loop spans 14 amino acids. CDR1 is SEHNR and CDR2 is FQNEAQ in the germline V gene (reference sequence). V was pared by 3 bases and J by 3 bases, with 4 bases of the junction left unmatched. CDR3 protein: CASSLEGAHTEAFF. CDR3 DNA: TGTGCCAGCAGCTTGGAGGGGGCCCACACTGAAGCTTTCTTT. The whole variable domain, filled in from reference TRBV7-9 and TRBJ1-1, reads DTGVSQNPRHKITKRGQNVTFRCDPISEHNRLYWYRQTLGQGPEFLTYFQNEAQLEKSRLLSDRFSAERPKGSFSTLEIQRTEQGDSAMYLCASSLEGAHTEAFFGQGTRLTVV.

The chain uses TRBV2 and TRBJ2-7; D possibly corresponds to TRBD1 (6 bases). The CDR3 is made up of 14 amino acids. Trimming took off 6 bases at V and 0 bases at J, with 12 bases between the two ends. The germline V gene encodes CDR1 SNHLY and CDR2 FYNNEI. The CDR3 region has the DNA TGTGCCAGCAGACGGACAGTAAGCTCCTACGAGCAGTACTTC. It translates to CASRRTVSSYEQYF. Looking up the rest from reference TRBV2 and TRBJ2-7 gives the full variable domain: EPEVTQTPSHQVTQMGQEVILRCVPISNHLYFYWYRQILGQKVEFLVSFYNNEISEKSEIFDDQFSVERPDGSNFTLKIRSTKLEDSAMYFCASRRTVSSYEQYFGPGTRLTVT.

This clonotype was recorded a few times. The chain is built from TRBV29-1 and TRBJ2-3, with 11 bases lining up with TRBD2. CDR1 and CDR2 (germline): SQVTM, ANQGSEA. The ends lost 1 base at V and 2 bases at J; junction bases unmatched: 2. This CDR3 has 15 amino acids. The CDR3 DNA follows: TGCAGCGTTGAAGGACTAGCGGGGATCACAGATACGCAGTATTTT. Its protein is CSVEGLAGITDTQYF.

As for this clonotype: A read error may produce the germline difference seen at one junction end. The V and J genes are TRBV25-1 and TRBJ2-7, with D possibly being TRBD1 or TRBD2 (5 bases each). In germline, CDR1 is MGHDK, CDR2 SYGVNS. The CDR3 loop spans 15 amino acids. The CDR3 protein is CASSLGDGPRNEQYF. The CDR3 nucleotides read TGCGCCAGCAGCTTGGGGGACGGCCCCCGGAACGAGCAGTACTTC.

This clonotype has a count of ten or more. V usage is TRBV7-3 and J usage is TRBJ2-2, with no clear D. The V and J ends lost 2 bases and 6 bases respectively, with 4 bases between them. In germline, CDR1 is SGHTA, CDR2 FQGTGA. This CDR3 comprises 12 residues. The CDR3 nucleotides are TGTGCCAGCAGCTTAGGAGCCGGGGAGCTGTTTTTT. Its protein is CASSLGAGELFF.

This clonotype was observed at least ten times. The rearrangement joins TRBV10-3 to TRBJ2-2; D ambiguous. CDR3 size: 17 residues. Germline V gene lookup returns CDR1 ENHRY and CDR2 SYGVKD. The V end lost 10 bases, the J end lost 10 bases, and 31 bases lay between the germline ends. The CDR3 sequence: CATRGSSGAHDFSELFF. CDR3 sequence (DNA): TGTGCCACCCGCGGTTCTTCGGGCGCGCATGACTTTTCGGAGCTGTTTTTT.

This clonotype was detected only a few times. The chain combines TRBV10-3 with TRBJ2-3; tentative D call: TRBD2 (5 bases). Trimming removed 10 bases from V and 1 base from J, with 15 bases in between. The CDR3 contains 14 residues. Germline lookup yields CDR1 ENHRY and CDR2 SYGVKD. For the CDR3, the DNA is TGTGCCACCCGAACCGGGATCGGCACAGATACGCAGTATTTT. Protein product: CATRTGIGTDTQYF.

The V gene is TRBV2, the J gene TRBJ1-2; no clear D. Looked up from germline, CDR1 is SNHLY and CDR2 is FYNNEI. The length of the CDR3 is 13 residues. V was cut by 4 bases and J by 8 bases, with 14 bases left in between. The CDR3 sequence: CASSVLFSRGYTF. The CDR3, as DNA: TGTGCCAGCAGTGTACTTTTTTCTCGCGGCTACACCTTC.

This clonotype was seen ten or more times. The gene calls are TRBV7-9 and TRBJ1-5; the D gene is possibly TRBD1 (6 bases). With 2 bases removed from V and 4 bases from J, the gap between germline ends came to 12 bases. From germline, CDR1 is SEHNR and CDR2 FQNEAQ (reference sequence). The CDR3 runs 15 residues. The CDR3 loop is CASSLTGQLNQPQHF. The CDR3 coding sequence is TGTGCCAGCAGCTTAACAGGACAGCTGAATCAGCCCCAGCATTTT.

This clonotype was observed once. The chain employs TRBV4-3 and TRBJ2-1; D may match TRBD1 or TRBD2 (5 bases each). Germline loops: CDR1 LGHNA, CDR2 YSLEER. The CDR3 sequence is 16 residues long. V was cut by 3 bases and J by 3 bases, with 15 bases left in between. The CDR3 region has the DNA TGCGCCAGCAGCCAGAGCTCCGGGACGGACTACAATGAGCAGTTCTTC. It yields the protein CASSQSSGTDYNEQFF.

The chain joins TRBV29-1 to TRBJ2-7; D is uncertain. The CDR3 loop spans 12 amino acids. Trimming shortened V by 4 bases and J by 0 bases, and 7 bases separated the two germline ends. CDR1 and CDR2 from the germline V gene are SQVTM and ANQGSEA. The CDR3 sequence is CSVVSNSYEQYF. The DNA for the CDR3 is TGCAGCGTTGTTTCTAACTCCTACGAGCAGTACTTC.

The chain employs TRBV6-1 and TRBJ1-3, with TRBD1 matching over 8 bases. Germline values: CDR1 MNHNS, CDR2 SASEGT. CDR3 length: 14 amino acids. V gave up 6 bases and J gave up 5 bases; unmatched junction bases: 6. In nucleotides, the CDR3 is TGTGCCAGCAGCCACCAGGGGGCTAGAAACACCATATATTTT. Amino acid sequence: CASSHQGARNTIYF.

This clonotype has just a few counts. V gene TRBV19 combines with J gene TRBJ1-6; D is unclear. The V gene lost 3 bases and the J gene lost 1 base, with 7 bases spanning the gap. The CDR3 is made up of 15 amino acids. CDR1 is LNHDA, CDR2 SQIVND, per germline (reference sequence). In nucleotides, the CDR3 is TGTGCCAGTAGTATTGGCGGATCCTATAATTCACCCCTCCACTTT. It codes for CASSIGGSYNSPLHF.

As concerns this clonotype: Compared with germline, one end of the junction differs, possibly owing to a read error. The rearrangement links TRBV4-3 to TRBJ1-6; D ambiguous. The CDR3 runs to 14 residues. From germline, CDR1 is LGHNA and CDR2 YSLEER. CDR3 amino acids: CSSSQIGDNSPLHF. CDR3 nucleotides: TGCTCCAGCAGCCAAATCGGGGATAATTCACCCCTCCACTTT.

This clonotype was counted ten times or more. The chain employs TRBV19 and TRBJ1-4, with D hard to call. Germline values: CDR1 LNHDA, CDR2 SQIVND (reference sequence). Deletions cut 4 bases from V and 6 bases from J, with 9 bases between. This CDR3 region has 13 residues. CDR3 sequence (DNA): TGTGCCAGTAGTAGGGTCTCAGATGAAAAACTGTTTTTT. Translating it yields CASSRVSDEKLFF.

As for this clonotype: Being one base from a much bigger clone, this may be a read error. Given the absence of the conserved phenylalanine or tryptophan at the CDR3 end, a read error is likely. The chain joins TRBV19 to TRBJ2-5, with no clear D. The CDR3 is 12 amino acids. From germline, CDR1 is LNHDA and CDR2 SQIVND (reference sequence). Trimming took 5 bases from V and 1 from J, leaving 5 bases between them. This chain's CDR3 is CASSSFQETQYL. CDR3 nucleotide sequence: TGTGCCAGTAGTTCGTTCCAAGAGACCCAGTACCTC.

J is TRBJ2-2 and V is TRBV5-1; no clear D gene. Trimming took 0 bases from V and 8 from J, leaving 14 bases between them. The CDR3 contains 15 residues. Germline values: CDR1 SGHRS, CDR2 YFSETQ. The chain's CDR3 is CASSLESAVGGELFF. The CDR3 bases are TGCGCCAGCAGCTTGGAATCGGCAGTTGGGGGGGAGCTGTTTTTT.

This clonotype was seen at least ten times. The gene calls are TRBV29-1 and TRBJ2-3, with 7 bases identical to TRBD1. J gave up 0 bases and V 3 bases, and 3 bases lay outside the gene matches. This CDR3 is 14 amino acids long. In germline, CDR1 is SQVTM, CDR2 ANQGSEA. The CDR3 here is CSVEGQFSTDTQYF. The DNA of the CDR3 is TGCAGCGTTGAGGGACAGTTTAGCACAGATACGCAGTATTTT.

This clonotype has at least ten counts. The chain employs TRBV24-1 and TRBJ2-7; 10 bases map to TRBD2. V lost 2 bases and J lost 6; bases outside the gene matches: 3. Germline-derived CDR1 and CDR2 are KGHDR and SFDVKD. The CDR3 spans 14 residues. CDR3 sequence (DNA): TGTGCCACCAGTGATTCTAGCGGGAGATCCGAGCAGTACTTC. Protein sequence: CATSDSSGRSEQYF.

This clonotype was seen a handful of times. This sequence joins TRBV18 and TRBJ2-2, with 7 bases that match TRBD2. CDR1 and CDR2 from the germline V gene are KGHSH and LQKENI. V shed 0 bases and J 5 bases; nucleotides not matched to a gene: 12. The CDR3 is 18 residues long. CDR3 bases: TGTGCCAGCTCACCACCGAGGGCCACTAGCGTCGGGACCGGGGAGCTGTTTTTT. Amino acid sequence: CASSPPRATSVGTGELFF.

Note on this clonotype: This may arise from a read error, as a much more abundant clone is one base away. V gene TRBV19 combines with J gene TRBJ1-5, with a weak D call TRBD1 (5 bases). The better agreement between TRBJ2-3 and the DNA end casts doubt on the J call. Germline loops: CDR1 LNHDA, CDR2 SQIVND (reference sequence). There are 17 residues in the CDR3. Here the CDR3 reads CASSIDQGRVVNQPQYF. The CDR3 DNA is TGTGCCAGTAGTATAGATCAGGGCAGGGTAGTAAATCAGCCCCAGTATTTT.